The next 7 T cell receptor beta chains were all read from a single sample in a study of blood T cell repertoires in COVID-19. The assay was immunoSEQ multiplex PCR, and TCRdb's table has in-frame clones only and misses some. The repertoire holds 360,000 or so clones, with under 90% as singletons. Material for sequencing was PBMCs or T cells enriched from blood (not recorded which). These receptor sequences come from a woman between 25 and 40 years old who had recovered from COVID-19.

This chain joins TRBV3-1 (or the pseudogene TRBV3-2) and TRBJ1-5; no firm D call. Germline assignment: CDR1 LGHDT and CDR2 YNNKEL (reference sequence). The CDR3 contains 13 residues. The germline V and J ends were trimmed by 1 base and 9 bases, with 10 bases remaining between them. The CDR3 loop is CASSQGVPGPQHF. Here the CDR3 DNA reads TGTGCCAGCAGCCAAGGAGTCCCTGGGCCCCAGCATTTT.

The chain has TRBV25-1 and TRBJ1-5; the D is unclear. This CDR3 is built from 14 residues. V was clipped by 0 bases and J by 5 bases, with 8 bases between them. Germline V gives CDR1 MGHDK, CDR2 SYGVNS. The CDR3 bases are TGTGCCAGCAGTGAATACCTCGGGGATCAGCCCCAGCATTTT. This sequence encodes CASSEYLGDQPQHF. Looking up the rest from reference TRBV25-1 and TRBJ1-5 gives the full variable domain: EADIYQTPRYLVIGTGKKITLECSQTMGHDKMYWYQQDPGMELHLIHYSYGVNSTEKGDLSSESTVSRIRTEHFPLTLESARPSHTSQYLCASSEYLGDQPQHFGDGTRLSIL.

The genes are TRBV6-5 and TRBJ1-1; 8 bases fit TRBD1. This CDR3 has 14 amino acids. The junction had 5 bases not matched to a gene; V was cut back by 5 bases and J by 3 bases. Germline CDR1 reads MNHEY; CDR2 reads SVGAGI. Here the CDR3 DNA reads TGTGCCAGCAGTAAAACAGGGGGTTACACTGAAGCTTTCTTT. As protein: CASSKTGGYTEAFF.

The chain joins TRBV7-3 to TRBJ2-1; 9 bases align to TRBD2. The CDR3 covers 13 residues. CDR1 SGHTA and CDR2 FQGTGA come from the germline V gene. V shed 5 bases, J shed 9 bases, and the junction held 5 bases outside the gene matches. CDR3 DNA sequence: TGTGCCAGCAGCCGGACTAGCGCCGGTGAGCAGTTCTTC. Its protein is CASSRTSAGEQFF. The whole variable domain, remainder taken from reference TRBV7-3 and TRBJ2-1, is GAGVSQTPSNKVTEKGKYVELRCDPISGHTALYWYRQSLGQGPEFLIYFQGTGAADDSGLPNDRFFAVRPEGSVSTLKIQRTERGDSAVYLCASSRTSAGEQFFGPGTRLTVL.

The V call is TRBV30, the J call TRBJ2-7, with D perhaps TRBD1 (5 bases). This CDR3 has 13 residues. In germline, CDR1 is GTSNPN, CDR2 SVGIG (reference sequence). Trimming took 7 bases from V and 3 from J, leaving 16 bases between them. The DNA of the CDR3 is TGTGCCTTCCGTTCCTTACAGGACTACGAGCAGTACTTC. Residues: CAFRSLQDYEQYF.

This rearrangement joins TRBV7-6 to TRBJ2-7; 10 bases align to TRBD1. Per the germline V gene, CDR1 is SGHVS and CDR2 is FNYEAQ. The CDR3 is 16 residues long. The ends lost 5 bases at V and 0 bases at J; junction bases unmatched: 7. DNA of the CDR3: TGTGCCAGCAGCCCGGGACAGGGGAGGAGCTCCTACGAGCAGTACTTC. Translation gives CASSPGQGRSSYEQYF. Variable domain in full (rest from reference TRBV7-6 and TRBJ2-7): GAGVSQSPRYKVTKRGQDVALRCDPISGHVSLYWYRQALGQGPEFLTYFNYEAQQDKSGLPNDRFSAERPEGSISTLTIQRTEQRDSAMYRCASSPGQGRSSYEQYFGPGTRLTVT.

V usage is TRBV6-2 or TRBV6-3 and J usage is TRBJ1-1, with D maybe TRBD1 (6 bases). This CDR3 region has 14 residues. The V end was cut by 0 bases, the J end by 7 bases, with 12 bases between. Per the germline V gene, CDR1 is MNHEY and CDR2 is SVGEGT. DNA for the CDR3: TGTGCCAGCAGTTACTCGAGGGGGTCGGGTGAAGCTTTCTTT. This sequence encodes CASSYSRGSGEAFF.